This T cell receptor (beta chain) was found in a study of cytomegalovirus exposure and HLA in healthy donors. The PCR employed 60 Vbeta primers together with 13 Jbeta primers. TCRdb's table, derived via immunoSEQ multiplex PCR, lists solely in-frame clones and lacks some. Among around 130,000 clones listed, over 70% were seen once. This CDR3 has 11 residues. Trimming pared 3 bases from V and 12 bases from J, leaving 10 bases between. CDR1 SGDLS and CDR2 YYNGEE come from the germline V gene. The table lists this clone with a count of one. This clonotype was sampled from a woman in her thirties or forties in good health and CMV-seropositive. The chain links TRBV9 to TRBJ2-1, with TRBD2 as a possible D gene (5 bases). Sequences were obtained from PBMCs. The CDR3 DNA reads TGTGCCAGCAGCGACCAAGGGAGGCAGTTCTTC. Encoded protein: CASSDQGRQFF.